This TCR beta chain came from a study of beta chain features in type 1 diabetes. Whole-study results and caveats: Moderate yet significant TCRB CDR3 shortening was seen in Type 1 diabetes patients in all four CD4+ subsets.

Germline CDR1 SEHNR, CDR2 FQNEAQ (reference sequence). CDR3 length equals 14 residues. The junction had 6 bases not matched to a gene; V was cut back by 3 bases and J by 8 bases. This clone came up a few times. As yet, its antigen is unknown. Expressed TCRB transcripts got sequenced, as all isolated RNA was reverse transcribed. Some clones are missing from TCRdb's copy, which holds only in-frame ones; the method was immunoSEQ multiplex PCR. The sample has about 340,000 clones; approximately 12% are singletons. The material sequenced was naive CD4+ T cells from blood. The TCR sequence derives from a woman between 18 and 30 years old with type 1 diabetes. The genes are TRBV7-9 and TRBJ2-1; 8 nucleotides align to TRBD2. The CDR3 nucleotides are TGTGCCAGCAGCTTCCCGGGACTAGATGATGAGCAGTTCTTC. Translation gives CASSFPGLDDEQFF.